This TCR beta chain is drawn from a study of T-cell memory formation after mild COVID-19. As regards this clonotype: As yet, its antigen is unknown.

With constant-segment primers, 5'RACE yielded cDNA libraries of TCR alpha and TCR beta that carried sample barcodes and UMIs. TCRdb called the 5' RACE reads again in MiXCR, with one record for every CDR3 protein. The sample contains 150,000 to 200,000 distinct CDR3 sequences, around 10% of which appear only once. Study outcomes and limitations: Among clones contracting day 15 to 85, CD4/CD8 was balanced, whereas later expanders leaned CD4+. Researchers found some responding clones in pre-infection memory, a sign that cross-reactive memory joined.

Sequencing was done on a sample of PBMCs or a T cell subset sorted from them (not recorded which). This receptor was obtained from a man between 18 and 29 years old who had mild COVID-19 (a few samples of this study predate the infection). Cell type and time point are not known.

The DNA for the CDR3 is TGTGCCAGCAGCTTAAGGGAACAGGGGCAGCAGTACTTC. It is translated as CASSLREQGQQYF. The chain uses TRBV7-9 and TRBJ2-7; TRBD1 matches 7 bases. CDR3 size: 13 residues. V lost 2 bases and J lost 8; bases outside the gene matches: 6. The germline CDR1 and CDR2 sequences are SEHNR and FQNEAQ (reference sequence). Using reference TRBV7-9 and TRBJ2-7 for the parts outside the CDR3, the full variable domain is DTGVSQNPRHKITKRGQNVTFRCDPISEHNRLYWYRQTLGQGPEFLTYFQNEAQLEKSRLLSDRFSAERPKGSFSTLEIQRTEQGDSAMYLCASSLREQGQQYFGPGTRLTVT.